These T cell receptor beta chains were read from a single sample in a study of CD8+ T cells in alopecia areata. The repertoire was sequenced with immunoSEQ multiplex PCR; TCRdb's copy has only in-frame clones and lacks some. Of roughly 110,000 clones in the sample, about 60% were seen once. Source: CD8+ T cells sorted from blood, taken at week 24, from a patient treated with tofacitinib. The receptors stem from a human donor with alopecia areata. CDR3s include the opening cysteine and the closing phenylalanine or tryptophan. D genes are given only for firm matches. Only some rows state a clone size, as once, few, many or a class for expanded clones.

>TRBJ1-5|.|TRBV11-2|.
CASSLIHSYSNQPQHF
TGTGCCAGCAGCTTAATACATTCCTATAGCAATCAGCCCCAGCATTTT
>TRBJ2-1|.|TRBV13|TRBD2
CASSSRGSGGYNEQFF
TGTGCCAGCAGCTCCCGAGGTAGCGGGGGGTACAATGAGCAGTTCTTC
>TRBJ1-5|.|TRBV19|.
CASSIVPYSNQPQHF
TGTGCCAGTAGTATAGTCCCGTATAGCAATCAGCCCCAGCATTTT
>TRBJ1-5|few|TRBV27|.
CASSPTANNQPQHF
TGTGCCAGCAGTCCTACAGCGAACAATCAGCCCCAGCATTTT
>TRBJ1-4|.|TRBV30|.
CAWSVREGREEKLFF
TGTGCCTGGAGTGTAAGGGAGGGAAGGGAGGAAAAACTGTTTTTT
>TRBJ1-2|.|TRBV5-4|.
CASSLEGNGYTF
TGTGCCAGCAGCTTGGAGGGAAATGGCTACACCTTC
>TRBJ1-1|.|TRBV25-1|.
CATRSEALVYTFF
TGTGCCACCCGGTCGGAGGCCTTGGTGTACACGTTCTTT
>TRBJ1-2|.|TRBV29-1|.
CSDRGLYGYTF
TGCAGCGACCGGGGCCTCTATGGCTACACCTTC
>TRBJ2-5|.|TRBV6-5|.
CASNEIFGGGTQYF
TGTGCCAGCAATGAAATTTTCGGCGGTGGGACCCAGTACTTC
>TRBJ1-1|few|TRBV14|TRBD1
CASSQEFNRGTEAFF
TGTGCCAGCAGCCAAGAATTCAACAGGGGTACAGAAGCTTTCTTT
>TRBJ2-3|.|TRBV29-1|TRBD2
CSVEDSGGYTDTQYF
TGCAGCGTTGAAGATTCGGGAGGGTACACAGATACGCAGTATTTT
>TRBJ2-5|.|TRBV13|.
CASSFRGLQETQYF
TGTGCCAGCAGCTTCCGGGGGCTTCAAGAGACCCAGTACTTC
>TRBJ2-1|.|TRBV27|.
CASSLSGNYNEQFF
TGTGCCAGCAGTTTATCGGGGAATTACAATGAGCAGTTCTTC
>TRBJ2-1|.|TRBV4-3|.
CASSQDSAGPYNEQFF
TGCGCCAGCAGCCAAGATTCGGCGGGGCCTTACAATGAGCAGTTCTTC
>TRBJ2-2|.|TRBV9|TRBD2
CASSVGTITGELFF
TGTGCCAGCAGCGTGGGGACTATCACCGGGGAGCTGTTTTTT
>TRBJ2-5|.|TRBV10-3|TRBD2
CAISESASGGHQETQYF
TGTGCCATCAGTGAGTCGGCTAGCGGGGGCCACCAAGAGACCCAGTACTTC
>TRBJ2-6|.|TRBV5-6|.
CASSFQLSGANVLTF
TGTGCCAGCAGCTTTCAACTCTCTGGGGCCAACGTCCTGACTTTC
>TRBJ2-7|.|TRBV7-2|TRBD2
CASSLAAGGFYEQYF
TGTGCCAGCAGCTTAGCGGCGGGGGGATTCTACGAGCAGTACTTC
>TRBJ1-5|many|TRBV4-1|TRBD1
CASSPTPVIGTGTDQPQHF
TGCGCCAGCAGCCCCACACCGGTAATAGGGACAGGGACAGATCAGCCCCAGCATTTT
>TRBJ2-5|few|TRBV29-1|TRBD2
CSVESLAGSGETQYF
TGCAGCGTTGAATCCCTAGCGGGCTCGGGAGAGACCCAGTACTTC